This TCR beta chain was sequenced in a study of CD8+CD57+ T cells in acquired aplastic anemia. Overall study context: Reads per healthy sample averaged approximately 9.9 million (CD4+) and 11.0 million (CD8+).

Investigators profiled TCR beta VDJ and CDR3 from genomic DNA template. TCRdb reprocessed the reads with MiXCR, giving one entry per CDR3 protein. The table shows around 170,000 distinct CDR3 sequences, with approximately 60% occurring only once. Germline-derived CDR1 and CDR2 are LNHDA and SQIVND (reference sequence). This CDR3 is built from 11 residues. V was shortened by 8 bases and J by 6 bases, with 9 bases between the two germline ends. The TCR originated in a human donor in good health. The chain joins TRBV19 to TRBJ2-3; D is possibly TRBD1 (5 bases). The sample was sorted CD4+, CD8+, or CD8+CD57+ T cells (not recorded which) from PBMCs. This chain's CDR3 is CASLTADTQYF. DNA for the CDR3: TGTGCCAGTTTGACAGCTGATACGCAGTATTTT.